The clone carrying this T cell receptor (beta chain) is a singleton in its sample. Libraries were prepared by immunoSEQ multiplex PCR; TCRdb keeps only in-frame clonotypes and omits some of them. The sample shows about 79,000 clones, just over 90% of them seen only once. V shed 4 bases and J 4 bases; nucleotides not matched to a gene: 6. The CDR3 contains 15 residues. Germline CDR1 reads MNHNS; CDR2 reads SASEGT. The sample comes from a study of T cell changes during pregnancy in multiple sclerosis. This receptor was obtained from a female donor in good health, enrolled as a control in a pregnancy study. The genes are TRBV6-1 and TRBJ1-1; 10 positions agree with TRBD1. The sample was peripheral blood, taken in the second trimester of pregnancy. CDR3 bases: TGTGCCAGCAGTGGCGACGGACAGGGGGGCACTGAAGCTTTCTTT. Its translation: CASSGDGQGGTEAFF.